This TCR beta chain was obtained from a study of cytomegalovirus exposure and HLA in healthy donors. In the study overall: Sequencing of 150 million to 200 million T cells in an earlier analysis found some 100 million unique TCR beta sequences. The study's early data release held 75 million to 95 million unique TCRs from HLA-typed donors.

The study, taken as a whole, reports: Rarity marked most TCR sequences, yet some public TCRs occurred in many donors.

The junction had 8 bases not matched to a gene; V was cut back by 3 bases and J by 3 bases. The length of the CDR3 is 15 residues. CDR1 and CDR2 from the germline V gene are MNHNS and SASEGT. With respect to this clone: Its target is unknown.

The PCR contained 60 Vbeta and 13 Jbeta primers. Repertoires were generated with immunoSEQ multiplex PCR, while TCRdb's copy carries only in-frame clones and drops some. The table has 40,000 to 45,000 clones, 60% to 85% seen once. This clonotype was sampled from a man aged 25 to 45 in good health and CMV-seronegative. The sequenced sample consisted of PBMCs. This chain links TRBV6-1 with TRBJ2-7; 7 nucleotides match TRBD1. CDR3 residues: CASSDPRTGGYEQYF. DNA of the CDR3: TGTGCCAGCAGTGACCCCAGGACAGGAGGCTACGAGCAGTACTTC.